This TCR beta chain was obtained from a study of T cell repertoires in cytomegalovirus infection. J was trimmed by 1 base and V by 1 base; bases with no gene match: 4. Germline V gene data show CDR1 as SGHNT and CDR2 as YYREEE (reference sequence). The CDR3 totals 16 residues. As to this clonotype: What it binds is not known.

TCRdb re-called the reads through MiXCR, storing one row per CDR3 protein. Here the sample spans some 900,000 distinct CDR3 sequences, roughly 33% being singletons. This chain connects TRBV5-4 to TRBJ1-5, with 8 bases matching TRBD1. This clonotype originated in a human donor in good health (CMV status not recorded). Some clones in this sample may be carry-over from other donors' samples. Sequencing used cultured CD8+ T cells from PBMCs, obtained from culture after CMV antigen stimulation. The CDR3 DNA reads as TGTGCCAGCAGCTTGTATAGGACAGGGAGCAATCAGCCCCAGCATTTT. As protein: CASSLYRTGSNQPQHF.